These T cell receptor beta chains were read from a single sample in a study of blood T cell repertoires in COVID-19. Assay used: immunoSEQ multiplex PCR; TCRdb lists only in-frame clones, some missing. The table has some 190,000 clones, 80% to 90% seen once. The specimen was peripheral blood. Every receptor here comes from a man aged 25-40 years with acute or convalescent COVID-19. CDR3s include the opening cysteine and the closing phenylalanine or tryptophan. D genes are given only for firm matches. A row's size may be missing; if present it is once, few, many or a size class.

NA | TRBJ1-4 | TRBD1 | TRBV9 | TGTGCCAGCAGCCCGTGGACAGGGGAGAGTCGGGCAACTAATGAAAAACTGTTTTTT | CASSPWTGESRATNEKLFF
NA | TRBJ1-2 | NA | TRBV2 | TGTGCCAGCAGTGAAGCTGCGCAGGGGAGAGGCTACACCTTC | CASSEAAQGRGYTF
NA | TRBJ2-5 | NA | TRBV11-2 | TGTGCCAGCAGCTTAGGATTGGGGGCTCAAGAGACCCAGTACTTC | CASSLGLGAQETQYF
NA | TRBJ2-1 | TRBD2 | TRBV5-6 | TGTGCCAGCAGCTTGTTGGGGCTAGCGGGAGCCCACAATGAGCAGTTCTTC | CASSLLGLAGAHNEQFF
NA | TRBJ2-7 | TRBD1 | TRBV6-1 | TGTGCCAGCAGTGAAGCATTGGGACAGGCCTACGAGCAGTACTTC | CASSEALGQAYEQYF
few | TRBJ1-3 | NA | TRBV6-1 | TGTGCCAGCAGTGAATCTGGCTCCTCTGGAAACACCATATATTTT | CASSESGSSGNTIYF
NA | TRBJ2-1 | TRBD2 | TRBV12-5 | TGTGCTAGTGGTTTGGGTCTAACTAGCGGGCACAATGAGCAGTTCTTC | CASGLGLTSGHNEQFF
NA | TRBJ1-1 | NA | TRBV10-3 | TGTGCCATCAGGAGGGACACTGAAGCTTTCTTT | CAIRRDTEAFF
NA | TRBJ2-6 | NA | TRBV18 | TGTGCCAGCTCACCGGGAAGACAGGGAGGTGGGGCCAACGTCCTGACTTTC | CASSPGRQGGGANVLTF
NA | TRBJ1-4 | NA | TRBV27 | TGTGCCAGCAGTGTGAGCGCAACTAATGAAAAACTGTTTTTT | CASSVSATNEKLFF
NA | TRBJ1-3 | NA | TRBV27 | TGTGCCAGCAGTTTATCAGGGGGTGGGTCTGGAAACACCATATATTTT | CASSLSGGGSGNTIYF
NA | TRBJ1-5 | TRBD1 | TRBV7-8 | TGTGCCAGCAGCTTAATCGGGACAGGGGGCCTTCAGCCCCAGCATTTT | CASSLIGTGGLQPQHF
NA | TRBJ1-1 | NA | TRBV30 | TGTGCCTTACTACACATGAACACTGAAGCTTTCTTT | CALLHMNTEAFF
NA | TRBJ1-6 | NA | TRBV19 | TGTGCCAGTAGTATATCCTTTAGCAGAGATAATTCACCCCTCCACTTT | CASSISFSRDNSPLHF
NA | TRBJ1-2 | NA | TRBV12-3/TRBV12-4 | TGTGCCAGCAGTTTAGCGCTAACGGGTGGCTACACCTTC | CASSLALTGGYTF
NA | TRBJ2-1 | NA | TRBV9 | TGTGCCAGCAGCGACGGGACTGGGTTAGACGAGCTGTTCTTC | CASSDGTGLDELFF
NA | TRBJ1-6 | NA | TRBV13 | TGTGCCAGCAGCCCCGGACAGCCCAATTCACCCCTCCACTTT | CASSPGQPNSPLHF